The next 14 T cell receptor beta chains were all read from a single sample in a study of blood T cell repertoires in COVID-19. Data came from immunoSEQ multiplex PCR; TCRdb stores just in-frame clones and leaves some out. The data show under 300,000 clones, about 88% seen once. Sequencing was carried out using peripheral blood. These receptor sequences come from a woman in her 40s who had recovered from COVID-19.

The V call is TRBV28, the J call TRBJ1-2; 10 nucleotides agree with TRBD1. The germline gives CDR1 MDHEN, CDR2 SYDVKM. The junction had 8 bases not matched to a gene; V was cut back by 5 bases and J by 8 bases. This CDR3 region has 14 residues. CDR3 sequence reads: CASSPRQGAGGYTF. The DNA for the CDR3 is TGTGCCAGCAGTCCGAGACAGGGGGCCGGGGGCTACACCTTC.

This chain uses TRBV2 with TRBJ2-5; D might be TRBD1 (6 bases). Trimming cost V 6 bases and J 5 bases, with 13 bases left between them. CDR1 is SNHLY and CDR2 is FYNNEI in the germline V gene. This CDR3 has 13 amino acids. CDR3 sequence reads: CASRVDRGETQYF. CDR3 bases: TGTGCCAGCAGGGTGGACAGAGGGGAGACCCAGTACTTC.

In regard to this clone: This sample includes further DNA sequences coding for the same CDR3. The chain couples TRBV3-1 (or the pseudogene TRBV3-2) to TRBJ2-7, with 8 bases that match TRBD2. CDR1 is LGHDT and CDR2 is YNNKEL in the germline V gene (reference sequence). V lost 2 bases, J lost 3 bases, and 0 bases stayed unmatched. The CDR3 runs 13 residues. CDR3 in amino acids: CASSQRGGYEQYF. The CDR3 DNA reads TGTGCCAGCAGCCAACGGGGGGGCTACGAGCAGTACTTC.

This rearrangement joins TRBV10-3 to TRBJ2-7; the D gene is possibly TRBD1 (6 bases). The CDR3 is 13 residues long. V was pared by 4 bases and J by 7 bases, with 14 bases between. CDR1 is ENHRY and CDR2 is SYGVKD in the germline V gene. The CDR3 here is CAISVAGVREQYF. In DNA, the CDR3 is TGTGCCATCAGTGTGGCAGGGGTGAGGGAGCAGTACTTC.

The chain links TRBV25-1 to TRBJ2-1, with 11 positions matching TRBD2. The germline V gene encodes CDR1 MGHDK and CDR2 SYGVNS. After removal of 2 bases from V and 6 bases from J, the junction contained 3 bases not matched to a gene. The CDR3 spans 15 residues. The CDR3 reads CASSEPGLAANEQFF. The CDR3 nucleotides read TGTGCCAGCAGTGAACCGGGACTAGCGGCCAATGAGCAGTTCTTC.

The V gene is TRBV4-1, the J gene TRBJ2-1, with a tentative D call TRBD2 (5 bases). CDR1 and CDR2 from the germline V gene are MGHRA and YSYEKL. V was clipped by 6 bases and J by 6 bases, with 18 bases between them. This CDR3 is 15 amino acids long. The CDR3 reads CASSPAGSLINEQFF. The CDR3, as DNA: TGCGCCAGCAGTCCTGCGGGCTCCCTGATCAATGAGCAGTTCTTC.

Details on this clone: One junction end does not reproduce the germline sequence, and a read error may be involved. This chain uses TRBV5-5 with TRBJ1-2, with D unclear. The CDR3 loop spans 11 amino acids. Germline V gene sequence: CDR1 SGHKS, CDR2 YYEKEE (reference sequence). Written as DNA, the CDR3 is TGTGCCAGCAGCTTGGACCTATACGATTACTTC. It yields the protein CASSLDLYDYF.

The rearrangement joins TRBV6-5 to TRBJ2-7, with D possibly being TRBD1 (5 bases). Germline V CDR1 and CDR2: MNHEY, SVGAGI. V was trimmed by 0 bases and J by 6 bases, leaving 9 bases between them. The CDR3 covers 13 residues. The CDR3 nucleotides are TGTGCCAGCAGTTACTCGATAGGGGCCGAGCAGTACTTC. As protein: CASSYSIGAEQYF.

The V and J genes are TRBV9 and TRBJ2-2, with D unclear. Trimming took off 5 bases at V and 0 bases at J, with 8 bases between the two ends. There are 14 residues in the CDR3. Germline values: CDR1 SGDLS, CDR2 YYNGEE. The CDR3 DNA follows: TGTGCCAGCAGTCCTATTTCGAACACCGGGGAGCTGTTTTTT. It yields the protein CASSPISNTGELFF.

The rearrangement uses TRBV5-4 and TRBJ1-2, with 10 bases fitting TRBD1. CDR1 is SGHNT and CDR2 is YYREEE in the germline V gene (reference sequence). The length of the CDR3 is 15 residues. V gave up 4 bases and J gave up 3 bases; unmatched junction bases: 6. CDR3 sequence (DNA): TGTGCCAGCAGCCAGGGACAGGGGACTTACTATGGCTACACCTTC. It encodes CASSQGQGTYYGYTF.

The rearrangement uses TRBV6-5 and TRBJ2-2, with 10 bases matching TRBD2. This CDR3 is built from 15 residues. After removal of 7 bases from V and 1 base from J, the junction contained 3 bases not matched to a gene. The V gene's germline CDR1 is MNHEY and CDR2 SVGAGI. In DNA form, the CDR3 reads TGTGCCAGCAATAGACTAGCGGGGAACACCGGGGAGCTGTTTTTT. Amino acids: CASNRLAGNTGELFF.

There are a few counts of this clone. The chain carries TRBV5-6 and TRBJ2-7; perhaps TRBD1 as D (5 bases). Trimming stripped 5 bases from V and 1 base from J, with 10 bases between. The CDR3 runs 13 residues. Germline V gene sequence: CDR1 SGHDT, CDR2 YYEEEE. The DNA of the CDR3 is TGTGCCAGCAGTAGGGGTGCATCCTACGAGCAGTACTTC. This sequence encodes CASSRGASYEQYF.

This clone was observed once. This chain connects TRBV19 to TRBJ2-1, with a possible D match to TRBD2 (6 bases). This CDR3 is 16 amino acids long. Trimming removed 6 bases at V and 0 bases at J, with 15 bases between. CDR1 LNHDA and CDR2 SQIVND come from the germline V gene (reference sequence). CDR3 sequence: CASSHPRGGSYNEQFF. In DNA, the CDR3 is TGTGCCAGTAGCCATCCACGGGGAGGCTCCTACAATGAGCAGTTCTTC. The whole variable domain, filled in from reference TRBV19 and TRBJ2-1, reads DGGITQSPKYLFRKEGQNVTLSCEQNLNHDAMYWYRQDPGQGLRLIYYSQIVNDFQKGDIAEGYSVSREKKESFPLTVTSAQKNPTAFYLCASSHPRGGSYNEQFFGPGTRLTVL.

V is TRBV6-5 and J is TRBJ2-7, with 7 nucleotides matching TRBD1. CDR3 length equals 14 residues. After removal of 6 bases from V and 3 bases from J, the junction contained 8 bases not matched to a gene. Germline V gives CDR1 MNHEY, CDR2 SVGAGI. CDR3 nucleotides: TGTGCCAGCAGACCCGGGACAGTAAACTACGAGCAGTACTTC. Translation: CASRPGTVNYEQYF.